Each of the 3 T cell receptor beta chains below was sequenced from the same sample in a study of cytomegalovirus exposure and HLA in healthy donors. PCR involved 60 Vbeta and 13 Jbeta primers. Sequenced by immunoSEQ multiplex PCR; TCRdb stores in-frame clones only, minus some. In total, the table holds roughly 120,000 clones. The sample consisted of PBMCs. Receptor source: a man aged 25 to 45 in good health and CMV-seronegative.

J is TRBJ2-3 and V is TRBV11-3; maybe TRBD2 (6 bases). CDR1 is SGHNT, CDR2 YENEEA, per germline. The CDR3 is 13 residues long. Trimming shortened V by 4 bases and J by 6 bases, and 11 bases separated the two germline ends. The CDR3 reads CASSSGGRDTQYF. CDR3 sequence (DNA): TGTGCCAGCAGCTCTGGGGGGAGGGATACGCAGTATTTT. The complete variable domain, with remaining parts taken from reference TRBV11-3 and TRBJ2-3, reads EAGVVQSPRYKIIEKKQPVAFWCNPISGHNTLYWYLQNLGQGPELLIRYENEEAVDDSQLPKDRFSAERLKGVDSTLKIQPAELGDSAVYLCASSSGGRDTQYFGPGTRLTVL.

This chain connects TRBV13 to TRBJ2-6; 11 nucleotides match TRBD1. V shed 4 bases and J 1 base; nucleotides not matched to a gene: 6. The germline gives CDR1 PRHDT, CDR2 FYEKMQ (reference sequence). The CDR3 totals 18 residues. The CDR3 loop reads CASSSTGTGGSGANVLTF. The DNA for the CDR3 is TGTGCCAGCAGCTCTACCGGGACAGGGGGGTCTGGGGCCAACGTCCTGACTTTC.

The chain employs TRBV30 and TRBJ2-5; TRBD2 is a possible D gene (5 bases). CDR3 size: 15 residues. V was pared by 4 bases and J by 4 bases, with 19 bases between. Per germline, CDR1 GTSNPN and CDR2 SVGIG (reference sequence). CDR3 residues: CAWMGAPDWGETQYF. The DNA of the CDR3 is TGTGCCTGGATGGGCGCCCCGGACTGGGGAGAGACCCAGTACTTC.